The rows below give T cell receptor beta chains drawn from one sample of a study of T-cell reconstitution after alpha-beta-depleted transplantation in children. Using its own MiXCR run on the PCR reads, TCRdb lists one record per CDR3 protein. The data contain roughly 220,000 distinct CDR3 sequences, over 9.5% of them seen just once; the ten biggest clones take up approximately 5%. The sequenced sample was PBMCs from the stem cell graft donor, obtained from the stem cell graft. Receptors were obtained from a human donor who donated a stem cell graft to a child with SCID. Both conserved end residues are part of each CDR3. The D gene is left open where the match is weak. Clone size appears in some rows only: once, few, many, or a class for an expanded clone.

d_call	v_call	j_call	clone_size	cdr3_nt	cdr3_aa
-	TRBV10-3	TRBJ2-1	many	TGTGCCATCAGTGAGCGGGCAGGACTCTACAATGAGCAGTTCTTC	CAISERAGLYNEQFF
TRBD1	TRBV27	TRBJ2-7	many	TGTGCCAGCAGTCCACAGGGGGGTTGGACGTACGAGCAGTACTTC	CASSPQGGWTYEQYF
TRBD2	TRBV12-3/TRBV12-4	TRBJ2-7	many	TGTGCCAGCAGTTTTAGTAGCGGGGGGCCAGGAGAGCAGTACTTC	CASSFSSGGPGEQYF
-	TRBV11-2	TRBJ1-1	many	TGTGCCAGCAGCTTCCCGGGACCGATGGAGTCGTTCTTT	CASSFPGPMESFF
-	TRBV5-5	TRBJ2-2	many	TGTGCCAGCAGCAGCGAGGGGTACTCCTTGGTTCTACCCGGGGAGCTGTTTTTT	CASSSEGYSLVLPGELFF
TRBD2	TRBV11-2	TRBJ2-1	many	TGTGCCAGCAGCCGGGAGCGGGGAACCTACAATGAGCAGTTCTTC	CASSRERGTYNEQFF
TRBD1	TRBV24-1	TRBJ2-5	many	TGTGCCACCAGTCGTACAGGGGTGGAGACCCAGTACTTC	CATSRTGVETQYF
-	TRBV9	TRBJ2-1	many	TGTGCCAGCAGCCCCCGACAGGTGAATCCTGAGCAGTTCTTC	CASSPRQVNPEQFF
-	TRBV2	TRBJ2-2	many	TGTGCCAGCAGTTACCACAGGGCGTCGAACACCGGGGAGCTGTTTTTT	CASSYHRASNTGELFF
-	TRBV5-1	TRBJ1-2	many	TGCGCCAGCTCGGACGGGGAGGGCTACACCTTC	CASSDGEGYTF
TRBD1	TRBV3-1	TRBJ2-7	many	TGTGCCAGCAGCCCTCCGGGACAGAGTACCTCCTACGAGCAGTACTTC	CASSPPGQSTSYEQYF
TRBD2	TRBV5-1	TRBJ2-3	many	TGCGCCAGCAGCTCAAGACCCCCCGGCGGGGGGGCAGGCGATACGCAGTATTTT	CASSSRPPGGGAGDTQYF
-	TRBV6-1	TRBJ2-2	many	TGTGCCAGCAGTGAAAGAGGGTCGGGCGGGGAGCTGTTTTTT	CASSERGSGGELFF
-	TRBV24-1	TRBJ2-7	many	TGTGCCGAAACTGGGGGGAGCTACGAGCAGTACTTC	CAETGGSYEQYF
-	TRBV7-3	TRBJ2-1	many	TGTGCCAGCAGCCCCCGGCCCAATCTTCCCTCCTACAATGAGCAGTTCTTC	CASSPRPNLPSYNEQFF
-	TRBV6-5	TRBJ1-2	-	TGTGCCAGCAGTTACTCGGAGGGGGTTGGAGGCTACACCTTC	CASSYSEGVGGYTF
-	TRBV6-6	TRBJ1-2	many	TGTGCCAGCATACCGTGGGGTCGTTATGGCTACACCTTC	CASIPWGRYGYTF
TRBD1	TRBV24-1	TRBJ2-7	many	TGTGCCACCAGTTCCTTTTTTGGGACAGGGACCGAGCAGTACTTC	CATSSFFGTGTEQYF
-	TRBV7-9	TRBJ1-5	-	TGTGCCAGCAGCCCAGGACCTCAGCCCCAGCATTTT	CASSPGPQPQHF
-	TRBV19	TRBJ2-1	many	TGTGCCAGTAGTTGGCTGCGGGAAGCCAGGTTCGATGAGCAGTTCTTC	CASSWLREARFDEQFF
TRBD2	TRBV20-1	TRBJ2-7	many	TGCAGTGCGGACGTAGCGGGGGAACACTACGAGCAGTACTTC	CSADVAGEHYEQYF
-	TRBV3-1	TRBJ2-3	many	TGTGCCAGCAGCCCCGGGAGAGGGGGGCGGCTGAGCACAGATACGCAGTATTTT	CASSPGRGGRLSTDTQYF
-	TRBV2	TRBJ2-1	many	TGTGCCAGCAAGAGGCAAGTAGGGGCCTCGACGAGCTCCTACAATGAGCAGTTCTTC	CASKRQVGASTSSYNEQFF
TRBD2	TRBV9	TRBJ2-3	-	TGTGCCAGCAGCGTACTAGCGGGGCCCACAGATACGCAGTATTTT	CASSVLAGPTDTQYF
TRBD2	TRBV27	TRBJ2-5	many	TGTGCCAGCAGTAAACTAGCGGGGGGACCTTTGGAAGAGACCCAGTACTTC	CASSKLAGGPLEETQYF
TRBD2	TRBV12-3/TRBV12-4	TRBJ2-2	-	TGTGCCAGCAGTACCGGGACTAGCGGCACCGGGGAGCTGTTTTTT	CASSTGTSGTGELFF
-	TRBV5-5	TRBJ2-3	few	TGTGCCAGCAGCTTAGGGGCTGGGGGAGATACGCAGTATTTT	CASSLGAGGDTQYF
TRBD2	TRBV6-2/TRBV6-3	TRBJ2-7	many	TGTGCCAGCACCGACTGGGCACTAGCGGTGGTTAGCGAGCAGTACTTC	CASTDWALAVVSEQYF
-	TRBV2	TRBJ1-6	many	TGTGCCAGCAGTTCCCAGAGTAATTCACCCCTCCACTTT	CASSSQSNSPLHF
TRBD1	TRBV20-1	TRBJ1-2	many	TGCAGTGCGCTGGACAGGGGGCGAGGCTATGGCTACACCTTC	CSALDRGRGYGYTF
-	TRBV5-6	TRBJ2-2	many	TGTGCCAGCACCTTTAAGAAGGGGCCCGGGGAGCTGTTTTTT	CASTFKKGPGELFF
-	TRBV5-1	TRBJ1-5	many	TGCGCCAGCAGCTTGGACAAGGGGGGTCAGCCCCAGCATTTT	CASSLDKGGQPQHF
-	TRBV27	TRBJ2-2	many	TGTGCCAGCACGGACAGCCCCTCTTTCGGGGAGCTGTTTTTT	CASTDSPSFGELFF
-	TRBV20-1	TRBJ2-3	-	TGCAGTGCTGGTGACTACGGCACAGATACGCAGTATTTT	CSAGDYGTDTQYF
TRBD1	TRBV7-3	TRBJ1-1	-	TGTGCCAGCAGCTTTGGGACAGGACTGAACACTGAAGCTTTCTTT	CASSFGTGLNTEAFF
-	TRBV21-1	TRBJ2-6	-	TGTGCCAGCAGCAAAGTCCGGGGTCAGACTGGCTCTGGGGCCAACGTCCTGACTTTC	CASSKVRGQTGSGANVLTF
-	TRBV5-1	TRBJ1-6	many	TGCGCCAGCAGCTTGGACGGGATCCCTGATGGTTCACCCCTCCACTTT	CASSLDGIPDGSPLHF
-	TRBV27	TRBJ2-3	many	TGTGCCAGCAGCTACGGACCTCCTAGCACAGATACGCAGTATTTT	CASSYGPPSTDTQYF
-	TRBV20-1	TRBJ2-5	-	TGCAGTGCTAGAGATCCGCGCCAGGAGGGAGAGACCCAGTACTTC	CSARDPRQEGETQYF
TRBD1	TRBV7-9	TRBJ2-7	many	TGTGCCAGCAGCTTAAGGGCCAAAGCAGGGGGTGACGAGCAGTACTTC	CASSLRAKAGGDEQYF
-	TRBV5-1	TRBJ1-1	many	TGCGCCAGCAGCTCACGTTCGGGGGGCACTGAAGCTTTCTTT	CASSSRSGGTEAFF